This TCR beta chain came from a study of spatial heterogeneity in lung cancer. Study at large: There were, on average, more than eight raw-read appearances for each unique TCR and UMI combination.

V was pared by 5 bases and J by 0 bases, with 9 bases of the junction left unmatched. CDR1 and CDR2 from the germline V gene are MDHEN and SYDVKM. The CDR3 is made up of 18 amino acids. General observations from the study: Among blood samples, ubiquitous expanded tumor TCRs appeared more at resection than at follow-up.

This clonotype was seen ten or more times. The target antigen is unknown. This beta chain is an off-target read within a library intended for alpha chains, so its frequency means little. Time point noted: sample taken at primary tumor resection. Unsorted whole RNA from tumor, nontumor lung or frozen PBMC underwent sequencing. Donors were roughly 70 untreated early-stage non-small cell lung cancer patients. TCRdb reprocessed the 5' RACE reads with MiXCR, giving one entry per CDR3 protein. The sample yields some 7,000 distinct CDR3 sequences, 7% seen once. Sequencing used PBMCs, obtained at surgery. J is TRBJ2-6 and V is TRBV28; TRBD1 aligns across 8 bases. The sequence derives from a male donor with early-stage non-small cell lung cancer. In nucleotides, the CDR3 is TGTGCCAGCAGTAACTTCCGGGACAGGATCTCTGGGGCCAACGTCCTGACTTTC. Its protein product is CASSNFRDRISGANVLTF.